This T cell receptor beta chain appears in the sequencing data of a study of cytomegalovirus exposure and HLA in healthy donors. Overall study findings and caveats: Sequencing depth roughly uniform across donors was assumed in presence/absence analyses. According to an earlier analysis, most TCR beta V segments yielded productive rearrangements about 87% or about 30% of the time. The study flagged some 170 TCR beta chains as cytomegalovirus-associated.

Notes on this clone: Its antigen is as yet unknown.

The length of the CDR3 is 15 residues. The germline V and J ends were trimmed by 1 base and 3 bases, with 9 bases remaining between them. Germline V gene lookup returns CDR1 LNHNV and CDR2 YYDKDF (reference sequence). The PCR made use of 60 Vbeta and 13 Jbeta primers. The table came from immunoSEQ multiplex PCR; TCRdb's copy has only in-frame clones and leaves some out. The sample has about 120,000 clones; less than 85% are singletons. Sequencing was carried out using PBMCs. This clonotype was sampled from a man in his fifties or sixties in good health and CMV-seropositive. The chain has TRBV15 and TRBJ2-2, with D perhaps TRBD1 (6 bases). CDR3 loop: CATSRAGVDTGELFF. The DNA for the CDR3 is TGTGCCACCAGCAGAGCAGGGGTGGACACCGGGGAGCTGTTTTTT.